This T cell receptor (beta chain) was sequenced in a study of blood T cell repertoires in COVID-19. Looking at the study overall: From the United States, Italy and Spain came samples of acute and convalescent COVID-19.

The trim removed 5 bases at V and 8 bases at J, leaving 8 bases unmatched. Germline lookup yields CDR1 MNHEY and CDR2 SVGAGI. The CDR3 extends over 13 amino acids. The authors' processing: Researchers report that nucleated cell counts were estimated from reference gene primer amplification. Method: immunoSEQ multiplex PCR; TCRdb's copy keeps in-frame clones and lacks some. The V and J calls and clone size were taken over from that table, and D and trimming were inferred from the DNA. Counted here are 350,000 to 450,000 clones, more than 70% occurring once; the ten biggest clones make up about 2%. The rearrangement links TRBV6-5 to TRBJ1-2, with TRBD1 identical over 7 bases. The sequenced sample was peripheral blood. The origin of this receptor is a woman aged 55-75 years with COVID-19, enrolled during active disease. The CDR3 here is CASSTGTAFGYTF. DNA of the CDR3: TGTGCCAGCAGTACCGGGACAGCATTCGGCTACACCTTC.